These 13 T cell receptor beta chains were all obtained from the same sample, sequenced in a study of radiotherapy plus CTLA-4 blockade in lung cancer. Using immunoSEQ multiplex PCR, the repertoire was profiled, and TCRdb retains in-frame clones only, with some absent. This table holds tens of thousands of clones, 78% found once. This specimen consisted of peripheral blood, obtained from a patient treated with radiotherapy plus ipilimumab. All receptors come from a human donor with non-small cell lung cancer who had a partial response to radiotherapy plus ipilimumab. Some clones in this sample may be carry-over from other donors' samples.

The chain links TRBV7-2 to TRBJ1-6, with no clear D. V gave up 5 bases and J gave up 9 bases, with 17 bases separating them. CDR1 is SGHTA and CDR2 is FQGNSA in the germline V gene. This CDR3 comprises 15 residues. In DNA form, the CDR3 reads TGTGCCAGCAGCCCCGGGTCTGTAAGGTCTTCACCCCTCCACTTT. Translated, it gives CASSPGSVRSSPLHF.

This chain joins TRBV19 and TRBJ1-2, with D possibly matching TRBD1 (5 bases). The CDR3 runs to 11 residues. V dropped 7 bases and J dropped 4 bases, with 7 bases sitting between them. Germline lookup yields CDR1 LNHDA and CDR2 SQIVND (reference sequence). In DNA form, the CDR3 reads TGTGCCAGTAACCAGGGCTATGGCTACACCTTC. As protein: CASNQGYGYTF.

The rearrangement links TRBV6-1 to TRBJ2-3; perhaps TRBD1 as D (6 bases). CDR3 length: 15 residues. Germline V gene sequence: CDR1 MNHNS, CDR2 SASEGT. V lost 4 bases and J 0 bases, leaving 11 bases between the germline ends. The CDR3 DNA reads as TGTGCCAGCAGTGCCCGGACAGCTAGCACAGATACGCAGTATTTT. Translating it yields CASSARTASTDTQYF.

This chain connects TRBV2 to TRBJ2-5; 9 bases agree with TRBD2. This CDR3 is built from 15 residues. Trimming removed 2 bases from V and 4 bases from J; junction bases left unmatched: 5. CDR1 and CDR2 from the germline V gene are SNHLY and FYNNEI. The DNA for the CDR3 is TGTGCCAGCAGTGAACTAACTAGCGGGTTAGAGACCCAGTACTTC. It is translated as CASSELTSGLETQYF.

In DNA form, the CDR3 reads TGTGCCAGCAGCCCGAGGTATGGGGAGACCCAGTACTTC. It codes for CASSPRYGETQYF. The chain links TRBV7-2 to TRBJ2-5; D ambiguous. The germline CDR1 and CDR2 sequences are SGHTA and FQGNSA. The CDR3 runs 13 residues. V dropped 5 bases and J dropped 5 bases, with 12 bases sitting between them.

This chain links TRBV10-3 with TRBJ1-1; a weak D match, TRBD1 (5 bases). Germline V gene data show CDR1 as ENHRY and CDR2 as SYGVKD. The CDR3 covers 17 residues. V dropped 0 bases and J dropped 1 base, with 15 bases sitting between them. This chain's CDR3 is CAISESLGGASNTEAFF. CDR3 DNA: TGTGCCATCAGTGAGTCTTTGGGCGGGGCTTCGAACACTGAAGCTTTCTTT.

This clone was seen only once. The genes are TRBV28 and TRBJ1-5; TRBD1 is a possible D gene (5 bases). V dropped 2 bases and J dropped 7 bases, with 12 bases sitting between them. Per the germline V gene, CDR1 is MDHEN and CDR2 is SYDVKM. The CDR3 covers 14 residues. CDR3 protein: CASSLAGVSQPQHF. CDR3 in DNA: TGTGCCAGCAGTTTAGCGGGGGTCAGCCAGCCCCAGCATTTT.

The rearrangement joins TRBV11-2 to TRBJ1-1, with a tentative D call TRBD1 (6 bases). CDR1 SGHAT and CDR2 FQNNGV come from the germline V gene. The CDR3 is 14 amino acids. V was cut by 7 bases and J by 4 bases, with 16 bases left in between. The DNA for the CDR3 is TGTGCCAGCACCACCGAGGGGGGGGGCACTGAAGCTTTCTTT. Its protein is CASTTEGGGTEAFF.

The V gene is TRBV28, the J gene TRBJ2-5, with 7 positions matching TRBD2. The length of the CDR3 is 17 residues. With 5 bases clipped from V and 3 bases from J, the junction kept 15 bases outside the gene matches. The V gene's germline CDR1 is MDHEN and CDR2 SYDVKM. In DNA form, the CDR3 reads TGTGCCAGCAGTGACTCCGGCGGGAGAACTCTGAAAGAGACCCAGTACTTC. Protein product: CASSDSGGRTLKETQYF. Full variable domain (remainder filled in from reference TRBV28 and TRBJ2-5): DVKVTQSSRYLVKRTGEKVFLECVQDMDHENMFWYRQDPGLGLRLIYFSYDVKMKEKGDIPEGYSVSREKKERFSLILESASTNQTSMYLCASSDSGGRTLKETQYFGPGTRLLVL.

The chain joins TRBV5-4 to TRBJ2-1; 7 bases are a match to TRBD2. CDR3 length: 14 amino acids. J lost 8 bases, V lost 3 bases, and 8 bases had no gene match. CDR1 and CDR2 from the germline V gene are SGHNT and YYREEE (reference sequence). The CDR3 DNA reads as TGTGCCAGCAGCTACGCTACTAGCGACTATGAGCAGTTCTTC. It translates to CASSYATSDYEQFF.

This chain connects TRBV19 to TRBJ1-3, with a possible D match to TRBD1 (5 bases). The CDR3 covers 15 residues. In germline, CDR1 is LNHDA, CDR2 SQIVND (reference sequence). Trimming stripped 9 bases from V and 0 bases from J, with 15 bases between. This CDR3 is CASVDTPASGNTIYF. CDR3 nucleotide sequence: TGTGCCAGCGTGGACACCCCTGCCTCTGGAAACACCATATATTTT.

This chain connects TRBV5-1 to TRBJ2-7, with TRBD1 identical over 7 bases. V trimming: 4 bases; J trimming: 1 base; junction bases outside the gene matches: 8. In germline, CDR1 is SGHRS, CDR2 YFSETQ. The length of the CDR3 is 15 residues. CDR3 in DNA: TGCGCCAGCAGCCGGAACGGGGACAGTTCCTACGAGCAGTACTTC. Its protein product is CASSRNGDSSYEQYF.

Here the CDR3 DNA reads TGTGCCAGCAGCCCCGGCAATGGGCCGCAGTATTTT. Translation gives CASSPGNGPQYF. The chain is built from TRBV28 and TRBJ2-3; unclear D gene. V lost 6 bases, J lost 10 bases, and 14 bases lay in between. Germline V lookup: CDR1 MDHEN, CDR2 SYDVKM. This CDR3 is 12 amino acids long.